This TCR beta chain was sequenced during a study of cytomegalovirus exposure and HLA in healthy donors. The overall study: The roughly 120 validation repertoires used the same platform as the roughly 700 first-cohort repertoires (as reported by a later analysis). Findings and limits, study-wide: Most TCR sequences showed up rarely, but some public TCRs showed up in many donors.

On this clone itself: Its antigen is unknown.

Profiled with immunoSEQ multiplex PCR; TCRdb holds only in-frame clones, not every one. The table records 150,000 to 200,000 clones, under 90% of them present only once. Germline values: CDR1 KGHSH, CDR2 LQKENI. The V end was cut by 4 bases, the J end by 3 bases, with 15 bases between. CDR3 size: 15 residues. The specimen sequenced was PBMCs. The chain employs TRBV18 and TRBJ1-1; D may be TRBD1 (6 bases). The clonotype comes from a man younger than 30 in good health and CMV-seropositive. CDR3 sequence: CASSREQGLDTEAFF. CDR3 nucleotides: TGTGCCAGCTCACGAGAACAGGGCTTGGACACTGAAGCTTTCTTT.